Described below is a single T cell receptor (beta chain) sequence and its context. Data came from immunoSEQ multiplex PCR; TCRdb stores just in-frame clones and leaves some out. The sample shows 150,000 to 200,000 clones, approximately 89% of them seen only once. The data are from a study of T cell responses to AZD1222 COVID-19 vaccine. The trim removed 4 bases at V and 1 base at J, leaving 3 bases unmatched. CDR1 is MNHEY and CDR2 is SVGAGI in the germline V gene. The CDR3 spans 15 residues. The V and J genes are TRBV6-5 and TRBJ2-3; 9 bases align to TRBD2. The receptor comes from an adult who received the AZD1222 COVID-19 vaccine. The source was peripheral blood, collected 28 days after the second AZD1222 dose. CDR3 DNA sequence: TGTGCCAGCAGTTCTAGCGGGGCGGGCACAGATACGCAGTATTTT. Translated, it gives CASSSSGAGTDTQYF.